This T cell receptor (beta chain) was captured by sequencing in a study of identical twins. With respect to this clonotype: Its target is unknown.

Study results and caveats: For zero-insertion analyses, partial confounding could come from invariant MAIT and iNKT cells.

Each cDNA held unique molecular identifiers, and template switching gave it a universal primer site. TCRdb re-derived calls from the 5' RACE reads in MiXCR, one entry per CDR3 protein. The sample carries about 470,000 distinct CDR3 sequences, 20% to 30% recorded once. These sequences were also reported in another study, on T cells expressing NK-cell markers. From that study: Sorted CD3+CD56+NKG2C+, CD3+CD56+NKG2C- and CD3+CD56-NKG2C+ T cells provided the TCR beta repertoires. In several experiments, sorting was confined to alpha-beta TCR T cells through use of an anti-gamma-delta TCR antibody.

The sequencing sample was made of CD4+ T cells sorted from blood. The TCR originated in a woman in her late teens or twenties in good health.

This CDR3 is CASSARLAGAAFTGELFF. The CDR3 region has the DNA TGTGCCAGCAGTGCAAGACTAGCGGGGGCCGCCTTCACCGGGGAGCTGTTTTTT. The chain has TRBV11-2 and TRBJ2-2; 12 positions agree with TRBD2. Germline V lookup: CDR1 SGHAT, CDR2 FQNNGV. The CDR3 contains 18 residues. V was pared by 6 bases and J by 4 bases, with 12 bases of the junction left unmatched. The full variable domain, with the rest looked up from reference TRBV11-2 and TRBJ2-2, is EAGVAQSPRYKIIEKRQSVAFWCNPISGHATLYWYQQILGQGPKLLIQFQNNGVVDDSQLPKDRFSAERLKGVDSTLKIQPAKLEDSAVYLCASSARLAGAAFTGELFFGEGSRLTVL.